This TCR beta chain was observed in a study of cytomegalovirus exposure and HLA in healthy donors. About the study: Both the 120 validation repertoires and the approximately 670 first-cohort repertoires used the same platform, as reported by a later analysis. The study, taken as a whole, reports: Most observed TCR sequences were rare, whereas some public TCRs were detected in many donors.

This CDR3 is 14 amino acids long. Looked up from germline, CDR1 is LNHDA and CDR2 is SQIVND (reference sequence). Trimming took 10 bases from V and 5 from J; bases not matched to a gene: 12. The donors were in the roughly 120-subject validation cohort, distinct from the roughly 600-subject first cohort. Concerning this clone: What it binds is unknown.

This table comes from immunoSEQ multiplex PCR, and its TCRdb copy is limited to in-frame clones, with some not included. Counted here are 55,000 to 70,000 clones, just under 95% occurring once; the ten biggest clones make up under 3%. This sequence joins TRBV19 and TRBJ2-7; TRBD1 matches at 9 bases. This clonotype was obtained from a man aged 18 to 35 in good health and CMV-seronegative. Sequencing used PBMCs. CDR3 bases: TGTGCCACCCGAGCCCCGGGACAGGGCCACGAGCAGTACTTC. Translated, it gives CATRAPGQGHEQYF.